What follows are 5 T cell receptor beta chains derived from one specimen sequenced in a study of cytomegalovirus exposure and HLA in healthy donors. In the PCR, 60 Vbeta and 13 Jbeta primers were used. The assay was immunoSEQ multiplex PCR, and TCRdb's table has in-frame clones only and misses some. The sample lists approximately 200,000 clones, 75% to 80% occurring once. Sequencing was carried out using PBMCs. The receptor set was obtained from a woman aged 30 to 39 in good health and CMV-seropositive.

The rearrangement uses TRBV7-2 and TRBJ1-2, with a possible D match to TRBD1 (6 bases). Germline CDR1 and CDR2: SGHTA and FQGNSA. The germline V and J ends were trimmed by 2 bases and 3 bases, with 16 bases remaining between them. There are 16 residues in the CDR3. CDR3 nucleotide sequence: TGTGCCAGCAGCTTAATCTCCAGGGGAACGGACTATGGCTACACCTTC. Protein product: CASSLISRGTDYGYTF.

This rearrangement joins TRBV4-3 to TRBJ2-3, with a tentative D call TRBD2 (5 bases). Trimming shortened V by 0 bases and J by 6 bases, and 7 bases separated the two germline ends. The CDR3 sequence is 13 residues long. Germline loops: CDR1 LGHNA, CDR2 YSLEER. The CDR3 here is CASSQDRGDTQYF. CDR3 in DNA: TGCGCCAGCAGCCAAGATCGAGGGGATACGCAGTATTTT.

The chain carries TRBV9 and TRBJ1-4; possibly TRBD1 for D (5 bases). Trimming took 3 bases from V and 2 from J, leaving 14 bases between them. CDR1 is SGDLS and CDR2 is YYNGEE in the germline V gene. The CDR3 loop spans 16 amino acids. The CDR3: CASSARAAITNEKLFF. The CDR3 DNA is TGTGCCAGCAGCGCCAGGGCGGCGATCACTAATGAAAAACTGTTTTTT.

This clone was observed a single time. The chain links TRBV19 to TRBJ1-2; the match to TRBD1 covers 7 bases. The germline V gene has CDR1 LNHDA and CDR2 SQIVND (reference sequence). The CDR3 sequence is 13 residues long. With V trimmed by 6 bases and J by 7 bases, 8 bases remained unmatched. CDR3 loop: CASSLTTGCGYTF. For the CDR3, the DNA is TGTGCCAGTAGCCTAACGACAGGGTGTGGCTACACCTTC.

This clone was counted between two and nine times. The rearrangement joins TRBV27 to TRBJ2-7, with D possibly being TRBD2 (5 bases). Germline V gene data show CDR1 as MNHEY and CDR2 as SMNVEV (reference sequence). V was trimmed by 2 bases and J by 0 bases, leaving 8 bases between them. The CDR3 is made up of 14 amino acids. In DNA, the CDR3 is TGTGCCAGCAGTTTAGGTGAGGGCTCCTACGAGCAGTACTTC. This encodes CASSLGEGSYEQYF.